This T cell receptor beta chain was profiled in a study of T cell responses to AZD1222 COVID-19 vaccine. Assay used: immunoSEQ multiplex PCR; TCRdb lists only in-frame clones, some missing. The data show 140,000 to 150,000 clones, with around 84% seen just once and 5% to 5.5% held by the top ten. Germline V gives CDR1 SGHDN, CDR2 FVKESK. The CDR3 is made up of 15 amino acids. Trimming left V 1 base short and J 7 bases short, with 17 bases between. This clonotype originated in an adult who received the AZD1222 COVID-19 vaccine. Here the sequenced sample was peripheral blood, taken 28 days after the second AZD1222 dose. The rearrangement links TRBV14 to TRBJ2-7; no clear D gene. The CDR3 DNA is TGTGCCAGCAGCCAAGCTACGGGCCCTTACCAGGAGCAGTACTTC. Amino acid sequence: CASSQATGPYQEQYF.